This TCR beta chain derives from a study of blood T cell repertoires in COVID-19 (dated by TCRdb to 2018 to 2021). Background for the entire study: Samples from collaborators originated in the United States, Italy and Spain and spanned both the acute and convalescent phases of COVID-19. The samples were drawn from the first 160 participants of the ongoing ImmuneRACE study and from some 1,300 subjects provided by 6 global collaborators. Subjects who had been exposed to COVID-19, were actively infected with it, or had recovered from it provided the deeply sampled blood TCRbeta repertoires that made up the dataset. Where available, HLA class I and class II types were taken from metadata supplied by the sample provider and were not determined by assay-based typing. The repertoires were made available in a free public database intended to serve as a resource for research on the immune response to SARS-CoV-2. Sample metadata almost always included a de-identified subject ID, COVID-19 status, age in years and sex. The material from the prospective study consisted of cDNA or gDNA derived from T cells, B-cell-depleted T cells, or PBMCs.

Collaborating institutions collected whole blood in K2EDTA tubes following their own protocols. For TCRbeta analysis, collaborator samples were shipped as frozen whole blood, as isolated PBMCs, or as DNA extracted from either sample type. From the cysteine through the phenylalanine, the CDR3 covers 14 amino acids. The retained sequence is limited to the CDR3, 42 bases, with the frame set at the first base. Trimming removed 4 bases from V and 5 bases from J; the gene matches leave 7 bases unexplained. For CDR1 and CDR2, the germline V gene lists SGHTA and FQGNSA. Points on this clone: Which antigen it targets is not known. No clone much larger than this one lies a single base away; base qualities are absent.

TCRbeta CDR3 regions were amplified from genomic DNA using the immunoSEQ Assay, a bias-controlled multiplex PCR. Per the original workflow: The number of nucleated cells in each sample was estimated by amplification of reference gene primers within the assay. To quantify the absolute abundance of each unique TCRbeta CDR3 rearrangement, sequence reads were collapsed and filtered. Productive Simpson clonality was computed per sample as the square root of Simpson's diversity index over productive rearrangements. Not all clones reach the TCRdb copy of this immuneACCESS table, which keeps in-frame sequences only. Checked studies attribute under half of the gap to unresolved V genes and leave the rest unexplained. V and J calls and clone size are as listed in that table; D and trimming were resolved from the DNA. The table for this sample lists about 230,000 clones; approximately 82% of them were counted only once. The biggest ten clones account for 2.6% of the sample.

The study at large found these results: The quantity of clinical and demographic metadata differed by source and by participant and was supplied without curation.

The rearranged segments are TRBV7-2 and TRBJ2-5; 7 central bases correspond to TRBD1. Sequenced sample: peripheral blood. This clonotype originated in a woman in her 70s with active or convalescent COVID-19. The sequenced DNA: TGTGCCAGCAGCTATGACAGGGCGCGGGAGACCCAGTACTTC. This is translated as CASSYDRARETQYF.